A selection of T cell receptor beta chains follows, all from one sample in a study of cytomegalovirus exposure and HLA in healthy donors. Profiled with immunoSEQ multiplex PCR; TCRdb holds only in-frame clones, not every one. The data contain roughly 230,000 clones, about 93% of them seen just once; the ten biggest clones take up about 1.7%. Sequencing was done on a sample of PBMCs. All receptors come from a girl aged 2-10 years in good health and CMV-seronegative. Each CDR3 is given with its conserved first and last residue. D genes are given only for firm matches. Rows may omit the clone size; those that give it use once, few, many or a size class.

d_call: -; clone_size: once; j_call: TRBJ1-1; v_call: TRBV30; cdr3_nt: TGTGCCTGGCTCAACTCGGGGAGTAGAGCTTTCTTT; cdr3_aa: CAWLNSGSRAFF
d_call: TRBD2; clone_size: -; j_call: TRBJ2-7; v_call: TRBV6-1; cdr3_nt: TGTGCCAGCAGAGCGGGACTAGCTGTGCAGTACTTC; cdr3_aa: CASRAGLAVQYF
d_call: TRBD2; clone_size: once; j_call: TRBJ2-6; v_call: TRBV28; cdr3_nt: TGTGCCAGCAGGGGCGGAGGGGAGGGTGGGGCCAACGTCCTGACTTTC; cdr3_aa: CASRGGGEGGANVLTF
d_call: TRBD1; clone_size: -; j_call: TRBJ2-7; v_call: TRBV12-5; cdr3_nt: TGTGCTAGTGGTCCTGGACAGGCCGCCAACGAGCAGTACTTC; cdr3_aa: CASGPGQAANEQYF
d_call: TRBD2; clone_size: -; j_call: TRBJ2-7; v_call: TRBV27; cdr3_nt: TGTGCCAGCAGTTTAAGTCTTGCGGGAGGAAACTACGAGCAGTACTTC; cdr3_aa: CASSLSLAGGNYEQYF
d_call: TRBD1; clone_size: -; j_call: TRBJ1-2; v_call: TRBV5-1; cdr3_nt: TGCGCCAGCAGCTTGGGGACCGGGACAGCCAGCTATGGCTACACCTTC; cdr3_aa: CASSLGTGTASYGYTF
d_call: -; clone_size: -; j_call: TRBJ1-1; v_call: TRBV13; cdr3_nt: TGTGCCAGCAGCCCGGCAAGCCCCAGGGAAGCTTTCTTT; cdr3_aa: CASSPASPREAFF
d_call: TRBD2; clone_size: -; j_call: TRBJ2-4; v_call: TRBV10-2; cdr3_nt: TGCGCCAGCAGCCCTACCCAACTTCTAGCGGGAGTTTCTAAAAACATTCAGTACTTC; cdr3_aa: CASSPTQLLAGVSKNIQYF
d_call: -; clone_size: -; j_call: TRBJ1-5; v_call: TRBV2; cdr3_nt: TGTGCCAGCAGTGAGTTTACCAGTCCGGGTAGCAATCAGCCCCAGCATTTT; cdr3_aa: CASSEFTSPGSNQPQHF
d_call: -; clone_size: -; j_call: TRBJ2-5; v_call: TRBV7-9; cdr3_nt: TGTGCCAGCAGCTTTCAGGGATCGCTAGAGACCCAGTACTTC; cdr3_aa: CASSFQGSLETQYF
d_call: -; clone_size: -; j_call: TRBJ1-1; v_call: TRBV7-9; cdr3_nt: TGTGCCAGCGGGACATCGAACACTGAAGCTTTCTTT; cdr3_aa: CASGTSNTEAFF
d_call: TRBD1; clone_size: -; j_call: TRBJ1-2; v_call: TRBV13; cdr3_nt: TGTGCCAGCAGTGCCGACAGGGGTGGTATGATGGCTAACTATGGCTACACCTTC; cdr3_aa: CASSADRGGMMANYGYTF
d_call: -; clone_size: -; j_call: TRBJ1-3; v_call: TRBV30; cdr3_nt: TGTGCCTGGAGTTACAGTATCTCTGGAAACACCATATATTTT; cdr3_aa: CAWSYSISGNTIYF
d_call: TRBD1; clone_size: -; j_call: TRBJ2-5; v_call: TRBV25-1; cdr3_nt: TGTGCCAGCAGTGCCCGGGACAGGGGGGGATTGAGTGGGACCCAGTACTTC; cdr3_aa: CASSARDRGGLSGTQYF
d_call: -; clone_size: -; j_call: TRBJ1-5; v_call: TRBV23-1; cdr3_nt: TGCGCCAGCAGTTCACAGGGCCATCAGCCCCAGCATTTT; cdr3_aa: CASSSQGHQPQHF
d_call: -; clone_size: once; j_call: TRBJ1-2; v_call: TRBV9; cdr3_nt: TGTGCCAGCAGCCCCCAGCGGGGGGACAACTATGGCTACACCTTC; cdr3_aa: CASSPQRGDNYGYTF
d_call: -; clone_size: -; j_call: TRBJ2-7; v_call: TRBV11-2; cdr3_nt: TGTGCCAGCAGCTTAGAGGCTAGCTCCTACGAGCAGTACTTC; cdr3_aa: CASSLEASSYEQYF
d_call: -; clone_size: -; j_call: TRBJ1-6; v_call: TRBV5-1; cdr3_nt: TGCGCCAGCAGCTTACGGGGTGGCGGGACCTATAATTCACCCCTCCACTTT; cdr3_aa: CASSLRGGGTYNSPLHF
d_call: -; clone_size: -; j_call: TRBJ1-1; v_call: TRBV28; cdr3_nt: TGTGCCAGCAGGGAACAGGGAGGGACTGAAGCTTTCTTT; cdr3_aa: CASREQGGTEAFF
d_call: TRBD2; clone_size: -; j_call: TRBJ2-2; v_call: TRBV4-1; cdr3_nt: TGCGCCAGCAGCCATACTTTTAGCGGGGCGACCACCGGGGAGCTGTTTTTT; cdr3_aa: CASSHTFSGATTGELFF